These 4 T cell receptor beta chains were all obtained from the same sample, sequenced in a study of blood T cell repertoires in COVID-19. Sequencing used immunoSEQ multiplex PCR; TCRdb keeps in-frame clones, though not all of them. The sample holds 100,000 or so clones; 85% are singletons and the top ten take about 1.8%. Sequenced input: peripheral blood. Every receptor here comes from a woman in her seventies with active or convalescent COVID-19.

This clone was seen just once. In DNA form, the CDR3 reads TGTGCCAGCAGCTTGGTGGGCCAAGCTTTCTTT. It specifies CASSLVGQAFF. The V and J genes are TRBV5-5 and TRBJ1-1; D gene unclear. Between the trimmed V and J ends, which lost 0 bases and 9 bases, there was a span of 6 bases. Germline assignment: CDR1 SGHKS and CDR2 YYEKEE (reference sequence). This CDR3 region has 11 residues.

The chain couples TRBV28 to TRBJ2-7, with 7 nucleotides matching TRBD1. This CDR3 has 14 residues. V shed 5 bases, J shed 4 bases, and the junction held 8 bases outside the gene matches. Germline-derived CDR1 and CDR2 are MDHEN and SYDVKM. CDR3 loop: CASSKLLQGYEQYF. Here the CDR3 DNA reads TGTGCCAGCAGTAAATTGCTACAGGGGTACGAGCAGTACTTC.

The genes are TRBV7-2 and TRBJ2-1, with 9 nucleotides matching TRBD2. The V segment lost 0 bases and the J segment 9 bases; nucleotides outside the gene matches: 9. CDR3 length equals 16 residues. Germline CDR1 is SGHTA and CDR2 is FQGNSA. CDR3 in amino acids: CASSLASSGNFGEQFF. The CDR3 DNA is TGTGCCAGCAGCTTAGCGTCTAGCGGGAACTTCGGTGAGCAGTTCTTC.

The chain joins TRBV21-1 to TRBJ1-5; the table calls TRBD1, which could not be checked here. TRBV21-1 is recorded as a pseudogene. This CDR3 spans 18 amino acids. The CDR3 region is CASSRPTGGIPYVQPQHF. The CDR3 region has the DNA TGTGCCAGCAGCCGACCGACAGGGGGCATCCCATATGTTCAGCCCCAGCATTTT.